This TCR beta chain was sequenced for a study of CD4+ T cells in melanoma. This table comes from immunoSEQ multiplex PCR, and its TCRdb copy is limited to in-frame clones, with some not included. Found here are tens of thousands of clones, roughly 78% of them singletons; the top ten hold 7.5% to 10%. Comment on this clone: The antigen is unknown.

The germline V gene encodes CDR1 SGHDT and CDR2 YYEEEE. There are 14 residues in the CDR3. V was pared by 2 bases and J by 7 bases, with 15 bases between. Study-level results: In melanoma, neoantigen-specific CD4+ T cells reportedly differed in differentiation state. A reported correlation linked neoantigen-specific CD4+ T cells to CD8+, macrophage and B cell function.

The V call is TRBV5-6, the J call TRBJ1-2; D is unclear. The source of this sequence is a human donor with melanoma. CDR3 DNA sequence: TGTGCCAGCAGCTTTACAGTACCTGTGTGTGGCTACACCTTC. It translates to CASSFTVPVCGYTF.